This TCR beta chain was identified during a study of OX40 agonist ivuxolimab in advanced cancers. The method was immunoSEQ multiplex PCR; TCRdb's version includes in-frame clones alone and lacks a portion of them. The table includes roughly 67,000 clones, roughly 92% detected once. The junction had 5 bases not matched to a gene; V was cut back by 6 bases and J by 4 bases. The CDR3 runs to 15 residues. Germline V CDR1 and CDR2: LNHDA, SQIVND (reference sequence). This receptor was identified in an adult with an advanced solid tumor such as melanoma, head and neck, liver or kidney cancer. The input for sequencing was CD4+ or CD8+ T cells sorted from blood, taken in a trial of the OX40 agonist ivuxolimab. The chain uses TRBV19 and TRBJ2-1, with TRBD2 identical over 11 bases. CDR3 bases: TGTGCCAGTAGCCTAGCGGGAGGTGGGTACAATGAGCAGTTCTTC. Its protein product is CASSLAGGGYNEQFF.